Each of the 25 T cell receptor beta chains below was sequenced from the same sample in a study of OX40 agonist ivuxolimab in advanced cancers. The repertoire was sequenced with immunoSEQ multiplex PCR; TCRdb's copy has only in-frame clones and lacks some. The data hold 50,000 to 65,000 clones, with roughly four fifths observed a single time. The sequencing used CD4+ or CD8+ T cells sorted from blood, collected in a trial of the OX40 agonist ivuxolimab. Receptors were obtained from an adult with an advanced solid tumor such as melanoma, head and neck, liver or kidney cancer.

The chain combines TRBV5-6 with TRBJ1-1, with 8 bases aligning to TRBD1. The CDR3 extends over 14 amino acids. CDR1 SGHDT and CDR2 YYEEEE come from the germline V gene. The ends lost 1 base at V and 6 bases at J; junction bases unmatched: 5. The CDR3 is CASSLTGGTSEAFF. Written as DNA, the CDR3 is TGTGCCAGCAGCTTGACAGGGGGTACCTCTGAAGCTTTCTTT. Supplemented by reference TRBV5-6 and TRBJ1-1, the full variable domain reads DAGVTQSPTHLIKTRGQQVTLRCSPKSGHDTVSWYQQALGQGPQFIFQYYEEEERQRGNFPDRFSGHQFPNYSSELNVNALLLGDSALYLCASSLTGGTSEAFFGQGTRLTVV.

The chain recombines TRBV5-1 with TRBJ2-3; D gene ambiguous. Germline CDR1 reads SGHRS; CDR2 reads YFSETQ. The ends were cut back, 4 bases at V and 7 bases at J, with 16 bases in the middle. The CDR3 loop spans 14 amino acids. CDR3 residues: CASSPGGLGNTQYF. CDR3 nucleotide sequence: TGCGCCAGCAGCCCCGGCGGATTGGGGAATACGCAGTATTTT.

The V and J genes are TRBV25-1 and TRBJ2-3; TRBD1 aligns across 10 bases. The trim removed 4 bases at V and 4 bases at J, leaving 5 bases unmatched. The CDR3 spans 15 residues. CDR1 and CDR2 (germline): MGHDK, SYGVNS. CDR3 coding DNA: TGTGCCAGCAGTGTCGACAGGGGGCTCGCAGATACGCAGTATTTT. Translated: CASSVDRGLADTQYF.

The CDR3 loop is CASSPPTGGADTQYF. CDR3 coding DNA: TGTGCCAGCTCACCGCCGACAGGGGGCGCAGATACGCAGTATTTT. The chain combines TRBV18 with TRBJ2-3; 10 positions match TRBD1. The V and J ends lost 3 bases and 4 bases, in that order; junction bases with no gene match: 4. CDR1 KGHSH and CDR2 LQKENI come from the germline V gene. The CDR3 has 15 amino acids.

J is TRBJ2-2 and V is TRBV10-3, with TRBD1 identical over 7 bases. Germline CDR1 and CDR2: ENHRY and SYGVKD. This CDR3 region has 14 residues. V shed 6 bases and J 3 bases; nucleotides not matched to a gene: 4. In nucleotides, the CDR3 is TGTGCCATCAGCGGACAGGTCTACACCGGGGAGCTGTTTTTT. Encoded protein: CAISGQVYTGELFF.

The gene calls are TRBV6-5 and TRBJ2-1; D might be TRBD1 (5 bases). This CDR3 spans 13 amino acids. V gave up 6 bases and J gave up 7 bases, with 13 bases separating them. Per the germline V gene, CDR1 is MNHEY and CDR2 is SVGAGI. The CDR3 DNA is TGTGCCAGCAGGGACGACAGCCTGAATGAGCAGTTCTTC. Translated, it gives CASRDDSLNEQFF.

The V call is TRBV5-4, the J call TRBJ2-5; 12 nucleotides agree with TRBD2. The germline V gene encodes CDR1 SGHNT and CDR2 YYREEE (reference sequence). The ends lost 4 bases at V and 5 bases at J; junction bases unmatched: 6. The CDR3 length is 15 residues. CDR3: CASSTSGGPGETQYF. The CDR3 DNA sequence: TGTGCCAGCAGCACTAGCGGGGGGCCCGGGGAGACCCAGTACTTC.

The gene calls are TRBV5-1 and TRBJ2-1; 7 bases are shared with TRBD2. The CDR3 has 15 amino acids. J was trimmed by 5 bases and V by 1 base; bases with no gene match: 6. CDR1 and CDR2 from the germline V gene are SGHRS and YFSETQ. In DNA, the CDR3 is TGCGCCAGCAGCTTGACCCTAGCGGAAGACAATGAGCAGTTCTTC. This codes for CASSLTLAEDNEQFF.

This clone occurred a few times. CDR3 sequence (DNA): TGTGCCAGCAGCTTAACGTCGGGGGCCTACGAGCAGTACTTC. It translates to CASSLTSGAYEQYF. The chain joins TRBV7-3 to TRBJ2-7, with D perhaps matching TRBD2 (6 bases). The V gene's germline CDR1 is SGHTA and CDR2 FQGTGA. The ends were cut back, 0 bases at V and 2 bases at J, with 8 bases in the middle. This CDR3 region has 14 residues.

The CDR3 protein is CSVDSYNEQFF. In DNA form, the CDR3 reads TGCAGCGTTGACAGCTACAATGAGCAGTTCTTC. This chain uses TRBV29-1 with TRBJ2-1; D unresolved. Germline CDR1 and CDR2: SQVTM and ANQGSEA. CDR3 length equals 11 residues. Trimming cost V 3 bases and J 3 bases, with 3 bases left between them.

The gene calls are TRBV19 and TRBJ1-4; D not resolved. From germline, CDR1 is LNHDA and CDR2 SQIVND (reference sequence). The V gene lost 1 base and the J gene lost 8 bases, with 11 bases spanning the gap. The CDR3 sequence is 14 residues long. CDR3 residues: CASSIGGGEEKLFF. The DNA of the CDR3 is TGTGCCAGTAGTATAGGCGGCGGGGAAGAAAAACTGTTTTTT.

The chain links TRBV7-8 to TRBJ1-5; 7 bases fit TRBD1. V gave up 5 bases and J gave up 3 bases; unmatched junction bases: 16. The germline gives CDR1 SGHVS, CDR2 FQNEAQ. This CDR3 has 18 residues. The CDR3 coding sequence is TGTGCCAGCAGCCCTAGGGGGGCAACAGGGGCCAACAATCAGCCCCAGCATTTT. Its translation is CASSPRGATGANNQPQHF.

The chain couples TRBV5-8 to TRBJ1-2; D is uncertain. Germline V gene lookup returns CDR1 SGHTS and CDR2 YDEGEE. The CDR3 covers 15 residues. V gave up 4 bases and J gave up 4 bases, with 17 bases separating them. The CDR3 DNA is TGTGCCAGCAGCGCCTCTGGAGGGCCAACCTATGGCTACACCTTC. The encoded protein is CASSASGGPTYGYTF.

V usage is TRBV19 and J usage is TRBJ2-1; D possibly matches TRBD1 or TRBD2 (5 bases each). This CDR3 has 16 residues. V was pared by 8 bases and J by 0 bases, with 17 bases between. Germline lookup yields CDR1 LNHDA and CDR2 SQIVND (reference sequence). The DNA for the CDR3 is TGTGCCAGTCGGGACGCCAGAGGTCCCTCCTACAATGAGCAGTTCTTC. Amino acids: CASRDARGPSYNEQFF. The full variable domain, its missing parts supplied by reference TRBV19 and TRBJ2-1, is DGGITQSPKYLFRKEGQNVTLSCEQNLNHDAMYWYRQDPGQGLRLIYYSQIVNDFQKGDIAEGYSVSREKKESFPLTVTSAQKNPTAFYLCASRDARGPSYNEQFFGPGTRLTVL.

CDR3 DNA sequence: TGCGCCAGCAGCTTTAGGGGGGCAGGCTATGGCTACACCTTC. It codes for CASSFRGAGYGYTF. The chain uses TRBV5-1 and TRBJ1-2, with D possibly matching TRBD1 (6 bases). The germline CDR1 and CDR2 sequences are SGHRS and YFSETQ. V was clipped by 2 bases and J by 4 bases, with 12 bases between them. This CDR3 spans 14 amino acids.

The CDR3 reads CASSNPGRYTDTQYF. DNA of the CDR3: TGCGCCAGCAGTAATCCGGGACGGTACACAGATACGCAGTATTTT. The chain employs TRBV5-1 and TRBJ2-3, with D possibly called TRBD1 or TRBD2 (5 bases each). V lost 5 bases and J 2 bases, leaving 15 bases between the germline ends. The CDR3 extends over 15 amino acids. The V gene's germline CDR1 is SGHRS and CDR2 YFSETQ.

The rearrangement links TRBV13 to TRBJ1-2, with 7 bases lining up with TRBD1. There are 13 residues in the CDR3. Germline CDR1 and CDR2: PRHDT and FYEKMQ (reference sequence). Trimming cost V 4 bases and J 4 bases; bases outside gene matches: 3. DNA for the CDR3: TGTGCCAGCAGCTCTCCAGGGGGCTATGGCTACACCTTC. Protein: CASSSPGGYGYTF.

This chain links TRBV5-6 with TRBJ2-3, with 9 nucleotides matching TRBD2. The V segment lost 0 bases and the J segment 5 bases; nucleotides outside the gene matches: 4. The CDR3 runs 15 residues. CDR1 SGHDT and CDR2 YYEEEE come from the germline V gene. The CDR3 DNA reads TGTGCCAGCAGCTTGGGGCGGGGGGGCCGAGATACGCAGTATTTT. Residues: CASSLGRGGRDTQYF.

Only one count was recorded for this clone. The chain has TRBV11-2 and TRBJ1-2; 8 positions match TRBD1. CDR1 is SGHAT and CDR2 is FQNNGV in the germline V gene. The CDR3 totals 13 residues. The trim removed 3 bases at V and 8 bases at J, leaving 5 bases unmatched. The CDR3 region is CASSLGAGGGYTF. CDR3 nucleotide sequence: TGTGCCAGCAGCTTGGGGGCAGGGGGCGGCTACACCTTC.

J is TRBJ1-2 and V is TRBV5-6; D unclear. The CDR3 consists of 13 residues. Germline values: CDR1 SGHDT, CDR2 YYEEEE. Trimming cost V 2 bases and J 4 bases, with 9 bases left between them. The CDR3 is CASSLGRIYGYTF. In nucleotides, the CDR3 is TGTGCCAGCAGCTTAGGGCGAATCTATGGCTACACCTTC.

The V gene is TRBV7-2, the J gene TRBJ1-1; possible D gene TRBD1, 6 bases. The CDR3 has 13 residues. Trimming removed 2 bases from V and 5 bases from J, with 9 bases in between. Germline loops: CDR1 SGHTA, CDR2 FQGNSA. CDR3 sequence reads: CASSLFRGTEAFF. The CDR3 nucleotides are TGTGCCAGCAGCTTATTTAGGGGGACTGAAGCTTTCTTT.

This clone occurred a few times. The chain has TRBV4-1 and TRBJ2-2; the D gene is possibly TRBD1 (5 bases). CDR1 is MGHRA and CDR2 is YSYEKL in the germline V gene. This CDR3 spans 17 amino acids. V gave up 4 bases and J gave up 1 base, with 16 bases separating them. The CDR3 nucleotides read TGCGCCAGCAGCCCTAACCCAGCAGGGATGAACACCGGGGAGCTGTTTTTT. It specifies CASSPNPAGMNTGELFF.

The V gene is TRBV2, the J gene TRBJ1-2; no definite D call. Per germline, CDR1 SNHLY and CDR2 FYNNEI. V was shortened by 5 bases and J by 4 bases, with 11 bases between the two germline ends. The CDR3 is 13 amino acids. The CDR3 region is CASSSGSSYGYTF. DNA for the CDR3: TGTGCCAGCAGTTCGGGGTCCAGCTATGGCTACACCTTC.

This chain links TRBV10-2 with TRBJ1-6; TRBD1 is a possible D gene (6 bases). Germline CDR1 WSHSY, CDR2 SAAADI. The CDR3 extends over 14 amino acids. V was pared by 3 bases and J by 7 bases, with 10 bases between. The DNA of the CDR3 is TGCGCCAGCAGTGATACAGGGAAGAATTCACCCCTCCACTTT. This gives the protein CASSDTGKNSPLHF.

This chain connects TRBV5-5 to TRBJ1-2; TRBD1 matches at 7 bases. The J segment lost 9 bases and the V segment lost 0 bases, leaving 11 bases of the junction unmatched. Germline V CDR1 and CDR2: SGHKS, YYEKEE (reference sequence). CDR3 length equals 15 residues. CDR3 region: CASSLEQGNMGSYTF. The CDR3, as DNA: TGTGCCAGCAGCTTGGAACAGGGGAATATGGGGAGCTACACCTTC.